The 21 T cell receptor beta chains below were found in one sample sequenced in a study of OX40 agonist ivuxolimab in advanced cancers. The table came from immunoSEQ multiplex PCR; TCRdb's copy has only in-frame clones and leaves some out. The sample consists of over 80,000 clones, about nine tenths of them appearing once. The source was CD4+ or CD8+ T cells sorted from blood, collected in a trial of the OX40 agonist ivuxolimab. The receptors were gathered from an adult with an advanced solid tumor such as melanoma, head and neck, liver or kidney cancer.

V is TRBV5-4 and J is TRBJ1-1; D possibly corresponds to TRBD1 (6 bases). This CDR3 has 14 amino acids. Trimming pared 6 bases from V and 1 base from J, leaving 13 bases between. Germline V gene lookup returns CDR1 SGHNT and CDR2 YYREEE (reference sequence). The CDR3 sequence: CASTDRRRNTEAFF. The CDR3, as DNA: TGTGCCAGCACCGACAGGAGAAGGAACACTGAAGCTTTCTTT.

The chain uses TRBV5-1 and TRBJ2-3; D call uncertain. The germline V gene has CDR1 SGHRS and CDR2 YFSETQ. Between the trimmed V and J ends, which lost 0 bases and 4 bases, there was a span of 3 bases. The CDR3 extends over 12 amino acids. The CDR3 sequence: CASSLVSDTQYF. The DNA of the CDR3 is TGCGCCAGCAGCTTGGTCTCAGATACGCAGTATTTT.

The chain links TRBV10-3 to TRBJ2-1; possible D gene TRBD1, 6 bases. The CDR3 covers 15 residues. The germline V gene has CDR1 ENHRY and CDR2 SYGVKD. V lost 8 bases to trimming and J lost 6 bases, with 20 bases between them. The CDR3, as DNA: TGTGCCATCGATACCGGGCACAGGGCTGGCAATGAGCAGTTCTTC. This sequence encodes CAIDTGHRAGNEQFF.

CDR3 region: CASSFGTQAFF. The CDR3 nucleotides read TGTGCCAGTAGTTTCGGGACACAAGCTTTCTTT. The chain uses TRBV19 and TRBJ1-1; D possibly corresponds to TRBD1 (6 bases). Germline CDR1 and CDR2: LNHDA and SQIVND (reference sequence). This CDR3 region has 11 residues. V lost 5 bases and J 9 bases, leaving 10 bases between the germline ends.

The chain carries TRBV7-9 and TRBJ2-5; D ambiguous. The CDR3 has 11 amino acids. The germline CDR1 and CDR2 sequences are SEHNR and FQNEAQ (reference sequence). V was trimmed by 3 bases and J by 4 bases, leaving 3 bases between them. This chain's CDR3 is CASSFVETQYF. In DNA, the CDR3 is TGTGCCAGCAGCTTTGTAGAGACCCAGTACTTC. The full variable domain, with the rest looked up from reference TRBV7-9 and TRBJ2-5, is DTGVSQNPRHKITKRGQNVTFRCDPISEHNRLYWYRQTLGQGPEFLTYFQNEAQLEKSRLLSDRFSAERPKGSFSTLEIQRTEQGDSAMYLCASSFVETQYFGPGTRLLVL.

J is TRBJ1-2 and V is TRBV28; D call uncertain. From germline, CDR1 is MDHEN and CDR2 SYDVKM. V was trimmed by 5 bases and J by 10 bases, leaving 5 bases between them. The CDR3 runs 9 residues. The CDR3 DNA follows: TGTGCCAGCAGTAGGTTCTACACCTTC. This gives the protein CASSRFYTF.

The V gene is TRBV12-2, the J gene TRBJ2-1. TRBV12-2 is an annotated pseudogene. The CDR3 length is 16 residues. The CDR3 region is CASRLIPAAIDIEQFF. The CDR3 DNA is TGTGCAAGTCGCCTTATACCCGCAGCCATCGATATAGAGCAGTTCTTC.

The genes are TRBV28 and TRBJ1-2; TRBD1 matches 9 bases. The V and J ends lost 6 bases and 2 bases, in that order; junction bases with no gene match: 13. The germline gives CDR1 MDHEN, CDR2 SYDVKM. The CDR3 length is 17 residues. The CDR3 DNA follows: TGTGCCAGCAGATCGATGCTGGGACAGGGCCTAAACTATGGCTACACCTTC. Translation gives CASRSMLGQGLNYGYTF.

V and J are TRBV5-1 and TRBJ2-1, with 8 bases fitting TRBD2. Germline V gene data show CDR1 as SGHRS and CDR2 as YFSETQ. The V and J ends lost 4 bases and 6 bases, in that order; junction bases with no gene match: 9. The CDR3 consists of 15 residues. The CDR3 is CASSPSGGAANEQFF. Here the CDR3 DNA reads TGCGCCAGCAGCCCATCGGGGGGGGCGGCCAATGAGCAGTTCTTC.

The V gene is TRBV7-9, the J gene TRBJ2-3; unclear D gene. Germline CDR1 is SEHNR and CDR2 is FQNEAQ (reference sequence). The CDR3 runs to 14 residues. The V end lost 1 base, the J end lost 2 bases, and 7 bases lay between the germline ends. The CDR3 region is CASSLGLNTDTQYF. The CDR3 DNA sequence: TGTGCCAGCAGCTTAGGACTGAACACAGATACGCAGTATTTT.

The chain links TRBV6-5 to TRBJ1-1; TRBD1 matches 9 bases. J lost 5 bases, V lost 4 bases, and 11 bases had no gene match. This CDR3 contains 16 residues. Germline values: CDR1 MNHEY, CDR2 SVGAGI. The CDR3 protein is CASSSPGTGSRTEAFF. In DNA form, the CDR3 reads TGTGCCAGCAGTTCCCCCGGGACAGGGAGTCGGACTGAAGCTTTCTTT.

The chain employs TRBV14 and TRBJ2-2; D uncertain. The CDR3 covers 13 residues. V lost 1 base and J lost 5, with 5 bases in between. CDR1 and CDR2 (germline): SGHDN, FVKESK. The CDR3 DNA is TGTGCCAGCAGCCAAGGGTTAACCGGGGAGCTGTTTTTT. Protein sequence: CASSQGLTGELFF.

This chain joins TRBV7-3 and TRBJ2-7; D tentatively reads TRBD1 or TRBD2 (5 bases each). CDR1 is SGHTA, CDR2 FQGTGA, per germline. V was cut by 3 bases and J by 7 bases, with 13 bases left in between. The CDR3 has 13 residues. The DNA of the CDR3 is TGTGCCAGCAGCTTCAGTGAGGGGAAGGAGCAGTACTTC. This codes for CASSFSEGKEQYF.

This clone was picked up a small number of times. V and J are TRBV19 and TRBJ1-4, with TRBD1 as a possible D gene (5 bases). Germline V gene sequence: CDR1 LNHDA, CDR2 SQIVND (reference sequence). The CDR3 length is 17 residues. Trimming removed 8 bases at V and 0 bases at J, with 19 bases between. The CDR3, as DNA: TGTGCCAGTGCCCATAGAGGGGTTACTGCAACTAATGAAAAACTGTTTTTT. Its translation is CASAHRGVTATNEKLFF. Variable domain in full (rest from reference TRBV19 and TRBJ1-4): DGGITQSPKYLFRKEGQNVTLSCEQNLNHDAMYWYRQDPGQGLRLIYYSQIVNDFQKGDIAEGYSVSREKKESFPLTVTSAQKNPTAFYLCASAHRGVTATNEKLFFGSGTQLSVL.

The count of this clone is one. This chain joins TRBV7-9 and TRBJ2-7; tentatively, D is TRBD1 or TRBD2 (6 bases each). Germline CDR1 and CDR2: SEHNR and FQNEAQ (reference sequence). With 4 bases removed from V and 3 bases from J, the gap between germline ends came to 25 bases. The CDR3 is made up of 18 amino acids. The CDR3 sequence: CASSSETVSSGGGYEQYF. CDR3 DNA sequence: TGTGCCAGCAGCTCGGAGACAGTTAGCAGCGGAGGGGGCTACGAGCAGTACTTC.

This clone showed up just once. This chain connects TRBV14 to TRBJ2-7, with D tentatively TRBD2 (5 bases). Trimming stripped 2 bases from V and 7 bases from J, with 12 bases between. The CDR3 is 13 residues long. Germline assignment: CDR1 SGHDN and CDR2 FVKESK. The DNA of the CDR3 is TGTGCCAGCAGCCAATTCGGGTTAGCGGAGCAGTACTTC. It yields the protein CASSQFGLAEQYF.

The DNA of the CDR3 is TGTGCCAGCAGCCCCTCCGCTAACTATGGCTACACCTTC. It translates to CASSPSANYGYTF. This chain joins TRBV6-5 and TRBJ1-2, with D unresolved. The V end lost 6 bases, the J end lost 0 bases, and 8 bases lay between the germline ends. Germline V lookup: CDR1 MNHEY, CDR2 SVGAGI. The CDR3 contains 13 residues.

V is TRBV30 and J is TRBJ2-4; 8 nucleotides align to TRBD2. The CDR3 totals 14 residues. The J segment lost 2 bases and the V segment lost 2 bases, leaving 2 bases of the junction unmatched. Per germline, CDR1 GTSNPN and CDR2 SVGIG (reference sequence). The CDR3 loop reads CAWSPGGTKNIQYF. CDR3 bases: TGTGCCTGGAGTCCGGGAGGGACCAAAAACATTCAGTACTTC.

The rearrangement links TRBV29-1 to TRBJ2-2, with TRBD2 matching over 12 bases. In germline, CDR1 is SQVTM, CDR2 ANQGSEA. V was pared by 6 bases and J by 2 bases, with 7 bases of the junction left unmatched. The CDR3 sequence is 16 residues long. CDR3 loop: CSVAGTSGFNTGELFF. CDR3 DNA: TGCAGCGTGGCCGGGACTAGCGGGTTTAACACCGGGGAGCTGTTTTTT.

The chain has TRBV7-3 and TRBJ2-2, with 8 bases lining up with TRBD1. Germline CDR1 is SGHTA and CDR2 is FQGTGA. Trimming cost V 5 bases and J 4 bases; bases outside gene matches: 3. CDR3 length equals 14 residues. CDR3: CASSPGTGTGELFF. The CDR3, as DNA: TGTGCCAGCAGCCCCGGGACAGGCACCGGGGAGCTGTTTTTT.

This clone was picked up one time. The rearrangement joins TRBV5-1 to TRBJ2-7; D is unresolved. The V gene lost 4 bases and the J gene lost 7 bases, with 15 bases spanning the gap. Germline V lookup: CDR1 SGHRS, CDR2 YFSETQ. This CDR3 is 13 amino acids long. In DNA, the CDR3 is TGCGCCAGCAGCCCTGGCCTAGAGAGGGAGCAGTACTTC. It codes for CASSPGLEREQYF.